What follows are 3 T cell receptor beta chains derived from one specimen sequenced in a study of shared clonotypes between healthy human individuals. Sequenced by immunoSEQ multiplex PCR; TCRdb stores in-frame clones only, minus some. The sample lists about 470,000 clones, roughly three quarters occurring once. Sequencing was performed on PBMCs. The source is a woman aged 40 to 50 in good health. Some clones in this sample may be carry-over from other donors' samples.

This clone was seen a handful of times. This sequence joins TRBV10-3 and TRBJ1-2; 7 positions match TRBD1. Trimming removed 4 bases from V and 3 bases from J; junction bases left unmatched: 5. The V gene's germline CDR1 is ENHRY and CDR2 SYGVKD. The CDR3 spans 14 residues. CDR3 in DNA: TGTGCCATCAGTGCGGGGGGACAGTACTATGGCTACACCTTC. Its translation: CAISAGGQYYGYTF.

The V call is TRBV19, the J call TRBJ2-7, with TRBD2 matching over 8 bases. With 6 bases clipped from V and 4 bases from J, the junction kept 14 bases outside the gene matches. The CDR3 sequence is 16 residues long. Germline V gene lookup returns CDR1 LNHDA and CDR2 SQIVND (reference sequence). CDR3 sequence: CASSPRGAGGLYEQYF. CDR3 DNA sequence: TGTGCCAGTAGCCCGCGGGGGGCGGGAGGACTTTACGAGCAGTACTTC. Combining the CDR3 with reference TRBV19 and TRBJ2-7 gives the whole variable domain DGGITQSPKYLFRKEGQNVTLSCEQNLNHDAMYWYRQDPGQGLRLIYYSQIVNDFQKGDIAEGYSVSREKKESFPLTVTSAQKNPTAFYLCASSPRGAGGLYEQYFGPGTRLTVT.

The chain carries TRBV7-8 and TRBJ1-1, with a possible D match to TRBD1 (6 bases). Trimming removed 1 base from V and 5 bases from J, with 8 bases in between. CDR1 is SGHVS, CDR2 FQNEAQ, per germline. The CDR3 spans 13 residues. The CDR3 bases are TGTGCCAGCAGCTTAGTAGGACAGACTGAAGCTTTCTTT. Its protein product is CASSLVGQTEAFF. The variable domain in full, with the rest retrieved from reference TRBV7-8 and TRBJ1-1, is GAGVSQSPRYKVAKRGQDVALRCDPISGHVSLFWYQQALGQGPEFLTYFQNEAQLDKSGLPSDRFFAERPEGSVSTLKIQRTQQEDSAVYLCASSLVGQTEAFFGQGTRLTVV.